The 22 T cell receptor beta chains reported below all come from one sample, sequenced in a study of radiotherapy plus CTLA-4 blockade in lung cancer. Repertoires were generated with immunoSEQ multiplex PCR, while TCRdb's copy carries only in-frame clones and drops some. Here the sample spans 89,000 or so clones, about 81% being singletons. The sequenced sample was peripheral blood, obtained from a patient treated with radiotherapy plus ipilimumab. The receptor set was obtained from a human donor with non-small cell lung cancer who had a partial response to radiotherapy plus ipilimumab.

This clone was observed a single time. The genes are TRBV6-5 and TRBJ2-5; a possible D gene is TRBD2 (5 bases). In germline, CDR1 is MNHEY, CDR2 SVGAGI. The CDR3 runs 15 residues. With 3 bases removed from V and 4 bases from J, the gap between germline ends came to 15 bases. CDR3 sequence: CASSYLGAMGETQYF. CDR3 coding DNA: TGTGCCAGCAGTTATTTGGGAGCCATGGGAGAGACCCAGTACTTC.

J is TRBJ2-1 and V is TRBV6-6, with D possibly TRBD2 on 6 matching bases. Trimming shortened V by 2 bases and J by 5 bases, and 13 bases separated the two germline ends. The CDR3 has 15 residues. CDR1 and CDR2 from the germline V gene are MNHNY and SVGAGI (reference sequence). The CDR3 bases are TGTGCCAGCAGTTACCTTAGCGGAGGGAACAATGAGCAGTTCTTC. It codes for CASSYLSGGNNEQFF.

The chain combines TRBV14 with TRBJ2-5; D ambiguous. CDR3 size: 13 residues. Germline values: CDR1 SGHDN, CDR2 FVKESK. Trimming shortened V by 0 bases and J by 10 bases, and 12 bases separated the two germline ends. CDR3 sequence reads: CASSQDRHDFQYF. In DNA, the CDR3 is TGTGCCAGCAGCCAAGATCGTCACGACTTCCAGTACTTC.

The gene calls are TRBV5-1 and TRBJ1-2; 9 bases match TRBD1. The V gene's germline CDR1 is SGHRS and CDR2 YFSETQ. The V and J ends lost 3 bases and 5 bases, in that order; junction bases with no gene match: 20. The CDR3 contains 19 residues. CDR3 coding DNA: TGCGCCAGCAGCTCCGCTGGGCGGGACAGGGTCATACCTGCATATGGCTACACCTTC. It specifies CASSSAGRDRVIPAYGYTF.

The gene calls are TRBV29-1 and TRBJ2-1, with D perhaps matching TRBD1 (6 bases). Looked up from germline, CDR1 is SQVTM and CDR2 is ANQGSEA. Trimming pared 6 bases from V and 4 bases from J, leaving 19 bases between. This CDR3 has 15 amino acids. The CDR3 nucleotides are TGCAGCGTGAGAGGACAGACCCTAACGTACAATGAGCAGTTCTTC. Translated, it gives CSVRGQTLTYNEQFF.

This chain connects TRBV28 to TRBJ2-4, with D possibly TRBD2 on 6 matching bases. Trimming stripped 5 bases from V and 2 bases from J, with 13 bases between. Germline loops: CDR1 MDHEN, CDR2 SYDVKM. The length of the CDR3 is 15 residues. This chain's CDR3 is CASSLRAGTKNIQYF. Here the CDR3 DNA reads TGTGCCAGCAGTCTTCGGGCGGGGACCAAAAACATTCAGTACTTC.

The chain has TRBV7-9 and TRBJ2-2, with 8 bases lining up with TRBD1. J gave up 1 base and V 5 bases, and 9 bases lay outside the gene matches. CDR1 SEHNR and CDR2 FQNEAQ come from the germline V gene (reference sequence). This CDR3 has 17 residues. The CDR3 sequence: CASSRPQGARNTGELFF. Here the CDR3 DNA reads TGTGCCAGCAGCCGCCCCCAGGGGGCGCGGAACACCGGGGAGCTGTTTTTT.

The V and J genes are TRBV5-8 and TRBJ1-5; D might be TRBD1 (6 bases). The germline CDR1 and CDR2 sequences are SGHTS and YDEGEE. The CDR3 spans 15 residues. V was trimmed by 2 bases and J by 6 bases, leaving 15 bases between them. DNA for the CDR3: TGTGCCAGCAGCTTACCCCAGGGGTTAGGTCAGCCCCAGCATTTT. This encodes CASSLPQGLGQPQHF.

The chain is built from TRBV28 and TRBJ2-7; tentative D call: TRBD1 (6 bases). V lost 3 bases to trimming and J lost 6 bases, with 15 bases between them. This CDR3 comprises 14 residues. The germline gives CDR1 MDHEN, CDR2 SYDVKM. The CDR3 region is CASSLVQGSGEQYF. For the CDR3, the DNA is TGTGCCAGCAGTTTGGTACAGGGTTCGGGCGAGCAGTACTTC.

The sample holds many counts of this clone. The J gene is TRBJ1-2, the V gene TRBV7-2; TRBD1 agrees at 8 bases. CDR3 size: 18 residues. Germline V gene data show CDR1 as SGHTA and CDR2 as FQGNSA. Germline trimming cut 1 base from V and 4 bases from J; bases unmatched to any gene: 14. The DNA of the CDR3 is TGTGCCAGCAGCTTAGACCGACAGGGGCCCGGGAGAGGCTATGGCTACACCTTC. As protein: CASSLDRQGPGRGYGYTF.

The chain couples TRBV20-1 to TRBJ2-3; no definite D call. CDR1 and CDR2 (germline): DFQATT, SNEGSKA (reference sequence). The CDR3 is made up of 10 amino acids. V lost 5 bases to trimming and J lost 2 bases, with 2 bases between them. For the CDR3, the DNA is TGCAGTGCTCTCACAGATACGCAGTATTTT. It yields the protein CSALTDTQYF.

The V gene is TRBV19, the J gene TRBJ1-5; the match to TRBD1 covers 7 bases. CDR1 and CDR2 from the germline V gene are LNHDA and SQIVND (reference sequence). Trimming at V came to 0 bases and at J to 2 bases, leaving 4 bases not matched to a gene. This CDR3 comprises 16 residues. The CDR3 sequence is CASSIEGGGGNQPQHF. The CDR3 DNA reads TGTGCCAGTAGTATAGAAGGGGGCGGCGGCAATCAGCCCCAGCATTTT.

The chain is built from TRBV5-8 and TRBJ2-5; TRBD1 matches 11 bases. V was clipped by 0 bases and J by 3 bases; unmatched bases: 1. Per germline, CDR1 SGHTS and CDR2 YDEGEE. CDR3 length equals 15 residues. CDR3 sequence (DNA): TGTGCCAGCAGCTTGGGGGACAGGGGGAAAGAGACCCAGTACTTC. This gives the protein CASSLGDRGKETQYF.

This clone was picked up a small number of times. CDR3 residues: CASSSQTSGRLFF. The DNA of the CDR3 is TGTGCCAGCAGCTCGCAGACTAGCGGGAGGCTGTTTTTT. This chain links TRBV7-6 with TRBJ2-2; 12 nucleotides agree with TRBD2. This CDR3 spans 13 amino acids. CDR1 is SGHVS, CDR2 FNYEAQ, per germline. With V trimmed by 4 bases and J by 13 bases, 4 bases remained unmatched. Complete variable domain (other parts from reference TRBV7-6 and TRBJ2-2): GAGVSQSPRYKVTKRGQDVALRCDPISGHVSLYWYRQALGQGPEFLTYFNYEAQQDKSGLPNDRFSAERPEGSISTLTIQRTEQRDSAMYRCASSSQTSGRLFFGEGSRLTVL.

The V call is TRBV7-3, the J call TRBJ2-7, with 9 bases fitting TRBD1. The CDR3 consists of 14 residues. Germline values: CDR1 SGHTA, CDR2 FQGTGA. J gave up 2 bases and V 2 bases, and 1 base lay outside the gene matches. The CDR3 region is CASSLGTGPYEQYF. The CDR3, as DNA: TGTGCCAGCAGCTTAGGGACAGGGCCCTACGAGCAGTACTTC.

The V call is TRBV18, the J call TRBJ1-4, with TRBD1 matching over 7 bases. The CDR3 consists of 14 residues. CDR1 is KGHSH and CDR2 is LQKENI in the germline V gene. V was pared by 6 bases and J by 5 bases, with 6 bases of the junction left unmatched. The DNA for the CDR3 is TGTGCCAGCTCCCTCCGACAGGGAAATGAAAAACTGTTTTTT. This encodes CASSLRQGNEKLFF.

This sequence joins TRBV6-1 and TRBJ2-4; 7 positions agree with TRBD1. Trimming at V came to 4 bases and at J to 6 bases, leaving 9 bases not matched to a gene. This CDR3 has 15 residues. Germline-derived CDR1 and CDR2 are MNHNS and SASEGT. The CDR3 spells CASSAQGTAINIQYF. In DNA, the CDR3 is TGTGCCAGCAGTGCCCAGGGGACAGCGATAAACATTCAGTACTTC.

The chain links TRBV6-1 to TRBJ2-7, with 11 bases matching TRBD2. The CDR3 consists of 15 residues. J was trimmed by 5 bases and V by 1 base; bases with no gene match: 4. CDR1 MNHNS and CDR2 SASEGT come from the germline V gene. Written as DNA, the CDR3 is TGTGCCAGCAGTGAAGAAACTAGCGGGAGCAACGAGCAGTACTTC. It codes for CASSEETSGSNEQYF.

The CDR3 loop reads CASSALGQTKDGELFF. The CDR3 region has the DNA TGTGCCAGCAGCGCTCTAGGACAGACTAAAGACGGGGAGCTGTTTTTT. The chain uses TRBV9 and TRBJ2-2; D possibly corresponds to TRBD1 (6 bases). V was shortened by 3 bases and J by 7 bases, with 19 bases between the two germline ends. The CDR3 contains 16 residues. Looked up from germline, CDR1 is SGDLS and CDR2 is YYNGEE. Full variable domain (rest looked up from reference TRBV9 and TRBJ2-2): DSGVTQTPKHLITATGQRVTLRCSPRSGDLSVYWYQQSLDQGLQFLIQYYNGEERAKGNILERFSAQQFPDLHSELNLSSLELGDSALYFCASSALGQTKDGELFFGEGSRLTVL.

V and J are TRBV21-1 and TRBJ1-1. TRBV21-1 counts as a pseudogene. The CDR3 length is 16 residues. The DNA of the CDR3 is TGTGCCAGCAGCAAAGGAGTTATGAGCTCGAACACTGAAGCTTTCTTT. Translated: CASSKGVMSSNTEAFF.

Points on this clone: Other DNA variants within this sample encode the same CDR3. The chain uses TRBV18 and TRBJ1-3, with D possibly TRBD1 on 6 matching bases. V was shortened by 1 base and J by 2 bases, with 9 bases between the two germline ends. Germline CDR1 reads KGHSH; CDR2 reads LQKENI. The length of the CDR3 is 15 residues. CDR3 protein: CASSPQGVTGNTIYF. In DNA, the CDR3 is TGTGCCAGCTCACCACAGGGGGTGACTGGAAACACCATATATTTT.

The V and J genes are TRBV2 and TRBJ1-4, with D possibly TRBD1 on 5 matching bases. Per the germline V gene, CDR1 is SNHLY and CDR2 is FYNNEI. The ends were cut back, 6 bases at V and 0 bases at J, with 20 bases in the middle. The CDR3 totals 18 residues. CDR3 coding DNA: TGTGCCAGCAGAACCGGACTAGGGACGGATTCAACTAATGAAAAACTGTTTTTT. Its protein product is CASRTGLGTDSTNEKLFF.